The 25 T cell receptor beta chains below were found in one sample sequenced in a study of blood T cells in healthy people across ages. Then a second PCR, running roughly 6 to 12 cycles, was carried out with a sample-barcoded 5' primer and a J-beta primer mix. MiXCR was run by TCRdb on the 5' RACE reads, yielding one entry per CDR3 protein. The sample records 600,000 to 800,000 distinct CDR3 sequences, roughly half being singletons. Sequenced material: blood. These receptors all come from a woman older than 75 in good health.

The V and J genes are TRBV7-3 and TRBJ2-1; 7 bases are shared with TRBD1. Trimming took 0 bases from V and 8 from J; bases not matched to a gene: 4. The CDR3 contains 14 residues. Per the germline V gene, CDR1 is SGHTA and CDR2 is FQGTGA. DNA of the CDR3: TGTGCCAGCAGCTTAACGAACAGGGGCGATGAGCAGTTCTTC. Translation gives CASSLTNRGDEQFF.

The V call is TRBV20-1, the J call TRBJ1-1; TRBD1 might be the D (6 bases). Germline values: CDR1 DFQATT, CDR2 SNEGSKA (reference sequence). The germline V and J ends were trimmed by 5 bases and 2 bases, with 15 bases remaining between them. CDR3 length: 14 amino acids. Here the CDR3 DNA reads TGCAGTGCTGCACCATCGGGACACAACACTGAAGCTTTCTTT. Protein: CSAAPSGHNTEAFF.

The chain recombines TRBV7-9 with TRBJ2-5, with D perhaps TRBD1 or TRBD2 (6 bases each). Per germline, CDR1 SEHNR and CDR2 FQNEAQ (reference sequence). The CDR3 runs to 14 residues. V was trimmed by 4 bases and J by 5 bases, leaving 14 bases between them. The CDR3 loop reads CASSSRGGLETQYF. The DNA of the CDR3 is TGTGCCAGCAGCTCACGAGGGGGGCTGGAGACCCAGTACTTC.

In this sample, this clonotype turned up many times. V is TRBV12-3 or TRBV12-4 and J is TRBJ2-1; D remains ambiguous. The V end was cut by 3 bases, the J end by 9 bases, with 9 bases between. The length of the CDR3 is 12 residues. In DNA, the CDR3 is TGTGCCAGCAGTTTCGCCGAGGTTGAGCAGTTCTTC. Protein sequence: CASSFAEVEQFF.

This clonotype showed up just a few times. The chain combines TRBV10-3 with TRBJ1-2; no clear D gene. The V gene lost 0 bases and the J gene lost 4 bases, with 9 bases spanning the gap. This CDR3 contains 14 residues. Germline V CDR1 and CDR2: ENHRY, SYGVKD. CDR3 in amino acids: CAISESWEGYGYTF. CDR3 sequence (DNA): TGTGCCATCAGTGAGTCGTGGGAGGGCTATGGCTACACCTTC.

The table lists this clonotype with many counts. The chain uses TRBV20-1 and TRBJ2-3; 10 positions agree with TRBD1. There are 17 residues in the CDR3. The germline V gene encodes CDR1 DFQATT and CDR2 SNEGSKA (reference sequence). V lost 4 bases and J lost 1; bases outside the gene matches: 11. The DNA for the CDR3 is TGCAGTGCTACAGGAAGGGACAGGGGAGGAGGCACAGATACGCAGTATTTT. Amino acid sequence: CSATGRDRGGGTDTQYF.

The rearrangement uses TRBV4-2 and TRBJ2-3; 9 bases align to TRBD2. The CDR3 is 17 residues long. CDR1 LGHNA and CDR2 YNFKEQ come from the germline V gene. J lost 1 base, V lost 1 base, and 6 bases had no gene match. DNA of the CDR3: TGTGCCAGCAGCCAAGTAATAGCGGGAGCAGGCACAGATACGCAGTATTTT. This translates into CASSQVIAGAGTDTQYF.

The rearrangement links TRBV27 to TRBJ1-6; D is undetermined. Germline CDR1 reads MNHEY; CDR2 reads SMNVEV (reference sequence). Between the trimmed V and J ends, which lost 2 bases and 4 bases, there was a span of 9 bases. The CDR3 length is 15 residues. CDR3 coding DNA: TGTGCCAGCAGTTTAAGTGGGCAGTATAATTCACCCCTCCACTTT. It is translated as CASSLSGQYNSPLHF.

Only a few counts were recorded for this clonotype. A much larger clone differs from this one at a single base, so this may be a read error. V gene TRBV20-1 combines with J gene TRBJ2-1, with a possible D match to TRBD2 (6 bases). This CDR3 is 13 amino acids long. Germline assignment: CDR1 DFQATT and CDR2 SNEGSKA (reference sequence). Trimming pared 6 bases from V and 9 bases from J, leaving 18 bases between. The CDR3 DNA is TGCAGTGCCATCCGGGACTTCAGGAGTGAGCAGTTCTTC. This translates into CSAIRDFRSEQFF.

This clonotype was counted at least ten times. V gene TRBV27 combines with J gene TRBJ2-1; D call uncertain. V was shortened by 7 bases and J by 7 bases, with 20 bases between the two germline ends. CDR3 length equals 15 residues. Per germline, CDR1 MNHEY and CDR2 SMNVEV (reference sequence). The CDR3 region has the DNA TGTGCCAGCACCTCCGGAAGCCCTGCAAGGAATGAGCAGTTCTTC. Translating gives CASTSGSPARNEQFF.

The DNA for the CDR3 is TGTGCCAGCAGCGTGAAGGGGCCAAGCCCCGCGGTGTTTTTT. Translating it yields CASSVKGPSPAVFF. The V gene is TRBV9, the J gene TRBJ1-4; tentative D call: TRBD1 (5 bases). The ends were cut back, 2 bases at V and 15 bases at J, with 20 bases in the middle. The germline V gene has CDR1 SGDLS and CDR2 YYNGEE. CDR3 length equals 14 residues.

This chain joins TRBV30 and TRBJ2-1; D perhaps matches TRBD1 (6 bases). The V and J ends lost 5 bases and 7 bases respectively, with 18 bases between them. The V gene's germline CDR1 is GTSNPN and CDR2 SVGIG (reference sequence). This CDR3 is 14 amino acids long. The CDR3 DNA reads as TGTGCCTGGGGGGGCGGCTCTTCGCCGAATGAGCAGTTCTTC. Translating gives CAWGGGSSPNEQFF.

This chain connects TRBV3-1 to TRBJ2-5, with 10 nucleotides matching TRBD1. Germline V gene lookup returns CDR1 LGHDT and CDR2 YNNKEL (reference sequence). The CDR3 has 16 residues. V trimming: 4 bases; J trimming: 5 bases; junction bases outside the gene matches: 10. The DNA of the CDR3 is TGTGCCAGCAGCCGCCTTACGGGACAGGGGCCCGAGACCCAGTACTTC. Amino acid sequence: CASSRLTGQGPETQYF.

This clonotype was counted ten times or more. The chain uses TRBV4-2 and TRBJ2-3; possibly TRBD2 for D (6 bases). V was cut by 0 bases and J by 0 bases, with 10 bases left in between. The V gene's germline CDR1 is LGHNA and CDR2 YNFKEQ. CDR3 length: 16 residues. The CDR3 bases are TGTGCCAGCAGCCAAGATCTGGGGACTAGCACAGATACGCAGTATTTT. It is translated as CASSQDLGTSTDTQYF.

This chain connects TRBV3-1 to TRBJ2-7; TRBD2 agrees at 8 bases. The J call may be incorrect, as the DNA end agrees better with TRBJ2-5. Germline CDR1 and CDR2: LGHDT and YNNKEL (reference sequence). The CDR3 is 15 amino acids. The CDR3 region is CASSQEAGVGETQYF. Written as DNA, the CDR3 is TGTGCCAGCAGCCAAGAAGCGGGAGTGGGAGAGACCCAGTACTTC.

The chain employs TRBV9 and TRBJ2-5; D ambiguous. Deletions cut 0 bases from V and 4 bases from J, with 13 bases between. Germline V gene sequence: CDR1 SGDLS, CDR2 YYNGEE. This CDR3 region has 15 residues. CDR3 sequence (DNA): TGTGCCAGCAGCGTAGCAGGAAGTGGTTTAGAGACCCAGTACTTC. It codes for CASSVAGSGLETQYF.

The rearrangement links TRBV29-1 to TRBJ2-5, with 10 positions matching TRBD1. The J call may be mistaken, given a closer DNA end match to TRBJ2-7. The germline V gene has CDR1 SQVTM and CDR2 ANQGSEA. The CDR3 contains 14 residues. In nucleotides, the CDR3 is TGCAGCGGCAAAAAGGACAGGGGGACCCACGAGCAGTACTTC. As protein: CSGKKDRGTHEQYF.

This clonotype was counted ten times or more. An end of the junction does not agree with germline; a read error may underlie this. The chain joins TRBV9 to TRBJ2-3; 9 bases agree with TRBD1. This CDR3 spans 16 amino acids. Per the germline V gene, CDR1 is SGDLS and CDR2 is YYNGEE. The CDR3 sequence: CASSQTRTGVTDTQYF. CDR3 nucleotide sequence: TGCGCCAGCAGCCAAACGCGGACAGGGGTAACAGATACGCAGTATTTT.

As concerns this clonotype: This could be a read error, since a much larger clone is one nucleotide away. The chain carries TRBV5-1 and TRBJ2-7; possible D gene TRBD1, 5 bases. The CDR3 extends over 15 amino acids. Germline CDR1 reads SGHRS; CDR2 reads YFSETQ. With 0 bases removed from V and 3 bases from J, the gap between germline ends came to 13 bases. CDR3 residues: CASSLAETENYEQYF. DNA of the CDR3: TGCGCCAGCAGCTTGGCCGAGACAGAAAACTACGAGCAGTACTTC.

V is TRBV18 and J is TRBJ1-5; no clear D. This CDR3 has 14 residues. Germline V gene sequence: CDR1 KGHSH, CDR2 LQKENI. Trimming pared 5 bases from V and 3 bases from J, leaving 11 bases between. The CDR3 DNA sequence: TGTGCCAGCTCAGGCGCCAATATCAATCAGCCCCAGCATTTT. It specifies CASSGANINQPQHF.

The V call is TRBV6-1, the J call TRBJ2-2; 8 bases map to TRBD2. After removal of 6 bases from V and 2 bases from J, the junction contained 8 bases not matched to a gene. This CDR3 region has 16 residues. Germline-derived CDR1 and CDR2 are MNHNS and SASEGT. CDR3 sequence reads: CASRDPAGGNTGELFF. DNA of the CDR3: TGTGCCAGCAGAGACCCTGCGGGAGGAAACACCGGGGAGCTGTTTTTT.

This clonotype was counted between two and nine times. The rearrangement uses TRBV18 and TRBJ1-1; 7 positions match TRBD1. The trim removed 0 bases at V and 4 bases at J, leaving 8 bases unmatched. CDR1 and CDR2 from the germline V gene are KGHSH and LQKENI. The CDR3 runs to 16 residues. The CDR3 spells CASSPPRGEGATEAFF. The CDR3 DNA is TGTGCCAGCTCACCACCTCGGGGAGAGGGGGCCACTGAAGCTTTCTTT.

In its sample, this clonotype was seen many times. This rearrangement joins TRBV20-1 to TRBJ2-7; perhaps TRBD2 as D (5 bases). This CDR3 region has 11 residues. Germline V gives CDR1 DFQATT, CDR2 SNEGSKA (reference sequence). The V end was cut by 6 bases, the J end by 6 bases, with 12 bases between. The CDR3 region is CSAPTRAEQYF. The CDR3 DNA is TGCAGTGCCCCTACTAGGGCCGAGCAGTACTTC.

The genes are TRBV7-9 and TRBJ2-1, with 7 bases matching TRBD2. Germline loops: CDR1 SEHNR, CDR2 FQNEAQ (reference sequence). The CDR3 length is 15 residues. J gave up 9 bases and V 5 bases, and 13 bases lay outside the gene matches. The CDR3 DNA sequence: TGTGCCAGCAGCCCACCCGGGACTAAAGGCGGTGAGCAGTTCTTC. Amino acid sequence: CASSPPGTKGGEQFF.

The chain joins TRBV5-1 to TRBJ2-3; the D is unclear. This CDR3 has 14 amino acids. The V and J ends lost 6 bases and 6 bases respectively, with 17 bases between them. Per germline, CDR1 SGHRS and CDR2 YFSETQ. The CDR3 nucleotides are TGCGCCAGCAACGGCAGGTCTTCAATGGATACGCAGTATTTT. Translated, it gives CASNGRSSMDTQYF.